The table lists the clone carrying this T cell receptor beta chain with a count of one. The data stem from a study of blood T cell repertoires in COVID-19. Overall study: Spain, Italy and the United States supplied samples that represented acute and convalescent COVID-19.

The germline gives CDR1 SQVTM, CDR2 ANQGSEA. The CDR3 length is 12 residues. Trimming pared 7 bases from V and 0 bases from J, leaving 8 bases between. Original analysis: Reference gene primer amplification in the assay estimated nucleated cell counts. This table comes from immunoSEQ multiplex PCR, and its TCRdb copy is limited to in-frame clones, with some not included. The V and J calls and clone size come from that table; D and trimming were worked out from the DNA. This sample has roughly 150,000 clones, with less than 90% found just once. Sequenced material: peripheral blood. The V gene is TRBV29-1, the J gene TRBJ2-3; a possible D gene is TRBD1 (6 bases). This TCR was recovered from a woman in her seventies with acute or convalescent COVID-19. CDR3 loop: CSATGSTDTQYF. In nucleotides, the CDR3 is TGCAGCGCCACAGGGAGCACAGATACGCAGTATTTT.